The 17 T cell receptor beta chains below were found in one sample sequenced in a study of cytomegalovirus exposure and HLA in healthy donors. Using immunoSEQ multiplex PCR, the repertoire was profiled, and TCRdb retains in-frame clones only, with some absent. The sample carries over 200,000 clones, just over 85% recorded once. The sequencing input was PBMCs. The receptors here all came from a woman aged 18-35 years in good health and CMV-seronegative.

The CDR3, as DNA: TGTGCCAGCTCAAGGGGGACCTACGAGCAGTACTTC. It is translated as CASSRGTYEQYF. The chain carries TRBV6-1 and TRBJ2-7, with D possibly TRBD1 on 6 matching bases. This CDR3 contains 12 residues. Trimming took 8 bases from V and 2 from J, leaving 10 bases between them. CDR1 is MNHNS and CDR2 is SASEGT in the germline V gene.

The gene calls are TRBV4-1 and TRBJ2-2; D unresolved. The V gene's germline CDR1 is MGHRA and CDR2 YSYEKL. CDR3 length equals 14 residues. Trimming cost V 1 base and J 6 bases, with 9 bases left between them. DNA for the CDR3: TGCGCCAGCAGCCAAGGTAGCCATCCCGGGGAGCTGTTTTTT. Translating gives CASSQGSHPGELFF.

This clone has a count of ten or more. The chain combines TRBV7-8 with TRBJ2-7, with D possibly being TRBD1 (6 bases). CDR1 is SGHVS and CDR2 is FQNEAQ in the germline V gene. V lost 5 bases to trimming and J lost 2 bases, with 10 bases between them. The CDR3 contains 13 residues. The CDR3 DNA sequence: TGTGCCAGCAGCCCCCGGACAGCCTACGAGCAGTACTTC. This sequence encodes CASSPRTAYEQYF.

The chain carries TRBV11-2 and TRBJ2-3, with 14 bases fitting TRBD2. CDR3 length: 17 amino acids. The germline V gene has CDR1 SGHAT and CDR2 FQNNGV. V lost 5 bases, J lost 6 bases, and 10 bases stayed unmatched. CDR3 region: CASSQGTSGGWWDTQYF. The CDR3 nucleotides read TGTGCCAGCAGCCAAGGGACTAGCGGGGGTTGGTGGGATACGCAGTATTTT.

The chain is built from TRBV25-1 and TRBJ2-7; the match to TRBD1 covers 10 bases. The CDR3 covers 16 residues. Losses at the gene ends were 4 bases for V and 1 base for J; bases not matched to a gene: 7. Germline V gene data show CDR1 as MGHDK and CDR2 as SYGVNS. CDR3 coding DNA: TGTGCCAGCAGTGTAGGGGGGGACAGGGGATCCTACGAGCAGTACTTC. Protein sequence: CASSVGGDRGSYEQYF.

This chain links TRBV7-3 with TRBJ2-1, with D possibly being TRBD1 (5 bases). CDR3 length: 15 residues. Germline CDR1 and CDR2: SGHTA and FQGTGA. V lost 1 base to trimming and J lost 8 bases, with 15 bases between them. The CDR3 sequence is CASSLSSGQGHEQFF. The CDR3 region has the DNA TGTGCCAGCAGCTTAAGTTCCGGGCAGGGTCATGAGCAGTTCTTC.

The V gene is TRBV7-2, the J gene TRBJ2-2, with 10 bases lining up with TRBD1. The CDR3 loop spans 15 amino acids. Trimming took 5 bases from V and 6 from J; bases not matched to a gene: 6. Germline V gene data show CDR1 as SGHTA and CDR2 as FQGNSA. The CDR3 is CASSTGQGGAGELFF. CDR3 nucleotide sequence: TGTGCCAGCAGCACAGGACAGGGGGGGGCCGGGGAGCTGTTTTTT.

The chain links TRBV7-2 to TRBJ2-7; D gene uncertain. This CDR3 has 13 residues. Deletions cut 2 bases from V and 3 bases from J, with 8 bases between. Looked up from germline, CDR1 is SGHTA and CDR2 is FQGNSA. As DNA, the CDR3 is TGTGCCAGCAGCTTAATTGATAGCTACGAGCAGTACTTC. Translated: CASSLIDSYEQYF.

This CDR3 reads CASSYAPAGGLNEQFF. The CDR3 nucleotides read TGTGCCAGCAGTTACGCCCCGGCGGGAGGGCTTAATGAGCAGTTCTTC. The chain has TRBV6-5 and TRBJ2-1; TRBD2 matches at 9 bases. The junction had 9 bases not matched to a gene; V was cut back by 2 bases and J by 7 bases. Per the germline V gene, CDR1 is MNHEY and CDR2 is SVGAGI. The CDR3 is 16 residues long.

V usage is TRBV2 and J usage is TRBJ2-7; 7 bases align to TRBD2. The CDR3 has 16 residues. V shed 4 bases and J 4 bases; nucleotides not matched to a gene: 13. Germline CDR1 SNHLY, CDR2 FYNNEI. CDR3 loop: CASSGKVAREMYEQYF. The DNA of the CDR3 is TGTGCCAGCAGTGGTAAGGTAGCGCGGGAGATGTACGAGCAGTACTTC. Full variable domain (rest looked up from reference TRBV2 and TRBJ2-7): EPEVTQTPSHQVTQMGQEVILRCVPISNHLYFYWYRQILGQKVEFLVSFYNNEISEKSEIFDDQFSVERPDGSNFTLKIRSTKLEDSAMYFCASSGKVAREMYEQYFGPGTRLTVT.

This rearrangement joins TRBV6-1 to TRBJ2-1, with 7 bases matching TRBD2. Germline CDR1 is MNHNS and CDR2 is SASEGT. The CDR3 contains 15 residues. V dropped 5 bases and J dropped 6; count of bases not matched to a gene: 10. DNA of the CDR3: TGTGCCAGCAGTTGGGAGGGCCCGGCGGGCAATGAGCAGTTCTTC. It translates to CASSWEGPAGNEQFF.

This chain connects TRBV6-5 to TRBJ2-7, with 13 bases identical to TRBD2. The V gene's germline CDR1 is MNHEY and CDR2 SVGAGI. Trimming at V came to 6 bases and at J to 4 bases, leaving 3 bases not matched to a gene. The CDR3 spans 14 residues. The DNA for the CDR3 is TGTGCCAGCAGACTAGCGGGAGGGCGGTACGAGCAGTACTTC. Protein product: CASRLAGGRYEQYF.

This clone was observed a few times. The CDR3 bases are TGTGCCAGCAGTAGGGACAGGGCCTACGAGCAGTACTTC. Translation gives CASSRDRAYEQYF. V usage is TRBV2 and J usage is TRBJ2-7; the match to TRBD1 covers 9 bases. The CDR3 sequence is 13 residues long. Trimming at V came to 5 bases and at J to 2 bases, leaving 1 base not matched to a gene. Germline V gives CDR1 SNHLY, CDR2 FYNNEI.

This rearrangement joins TRBV28 to TRBJ1-2; D remains unclear. The germline V and J ends were trimmed by 2 bases and 7 bases, with 17 bases remaining between them. This CDR3 region has 15 residues. Germline assignment: CDR1 MDHEN and CDR2 SYDVKM. The CDR3 DNA is TGTGCCAGCAGTTTAGGGAGAGGCAGAGGAAGTGGCTACACCTTC. Translated, it gives CASSLGRGRGSGYTF.

The genes are TRBV27 and TRBJ2-7; D unclear. Germline V gene sequence: CDR1 MNHEY, CDR2 SMNVEV (reference sequence). CDR3 length: 14 amino acids. V lost 5 bases to trimming and J lost 2 bases, with 13 bases between them. The CDR3 DNA reads TGTGCCAGCAGTCCGAGACTGAATCCCTACGAGCAGTACTTC. Translating gives CASSPRLNPYEQYF.

The rearrangement links TRBV6-5 to TRBJ2-7, with 10 bases fitting TRBD2. The CDR3 runs to 16 residues. Germline assignment: CDR1 MNHEY and CDR2 SVGAGI. With 4 bases clipped from V and 5 bases from J, the junction kept 11 bases outside the gene matches. CDR3 nucleotide sequence: TGTGCCAGCAGTTGGGCCGCTAGCGGGAGAAGAAACGAGCAGTACTTC. Residues: CASSWAASGRRNEQYF.

The sample holds one count of this clone. The V gene is TRBV4-1, the J gene TRBJ2-7, with 14 nucleotides matching TRBD2. Germline V CDR1 and CDR2: MGHRA, YSYEKL. The V and J ends lost 1 base and 2 bases, in that order; junction bases with no gene match: 7. The CDR3 extends over 18 amino acids. The CDR3 DNA follows: TGCGCCAGCAGCCAAGGGGGACTAGCGGGAGAAAACCCCTACGAGCAGTACTTC. This sequence encodes CASSQGGLAGENPYEQYF.